What follows are 6 T cell receptor beta chains derived from one specimen sequenced in a study of cytomegalovirus exposure and HLA in healthy donors. Use of 60 Vbeta and 13 Jbeta primers characterized the PCR. TCRdb's copy holds only in-frame clones and misses some; the assay was immunoSEQ multiplex PCR. This sample carries 150,000 to 200,000 clones, roughly 84% of them seen once, and the ten largest clones take around 0.25%. The sequenced sample was PBMCs. The origin of the receptors is a girl under three years old in good health and CMV-seronegative.

This chain joins TRBV19 and TRBJ2-7, with 11 bases lining up with TRBD2. Trimming at V came to 3 bases and at J to 3 bases, leaving 10 bases not matched to a gene. This CDR3 has 17 residues. Germline CDR1 LNHDA, CDR2 SQIVND (reference sequence). CDR3 in DNA: TGTGCCAGTAGTATTCTGTTAGGGACTAGCGGACTCTACGAGCAGTACTTC. Translation gives CASSILLGTSGLYEQYF.

The chain carries TRBV5-6 and TRBJ2-3, with D possibly matching TRBD1 (5 bases). V lost 4 bases, J lost 4 bases, and 13 bases lay in between. Germline assignment: CDR1 SGHDT and CDR2 YYEEEE. The CDR3 runs 14 residues. The CDR3 bases are TGTGCCAGCAGCGGGCAGGGTAATCCAGATACGCAGTATTTT. Amino acids: CASSGQGNPDTQYF.

V and J are TRBV6-5 and TRBJ2-7; D is unclear. Germline CDR1 and CDR2: MNHEY and SVGAGI. The CDR3 extends over 15 amino acids. V was trimmed by 0 bases and J by 6 bases, leaving 15 bases between them. CDR3 residues: CASSYSTGISGEQYF. The CDR3 region has the DNA TGTGCCAGCAGTTACTCCACCGGCATCTCGGGCGAGCAGTACTTC.

The gene calls are TRBV30 and TRBJ2-1; 10 positions match TRBD2. Germline loops: CDR1 GTSNPN, CDR2 SVGIG (reference sequence). With V trimmed by 4 bases and J by 7 bases, 7 bases remained unmatched. The CDR3 has 14 amino acids. CDR3 coding DNA: TGTGCCTGGAACAGCGGGGGGGCTTGGAATGAGCAGTTCTTC. Translation gives CAWNSGGAWNEQFF.

Here the CDR3 reads CAWRLRDRVYEQYF. The CDR3 DNA is TGTGCCTGGAGGTTACGGGACAGGGTCTACGAGCAGTACTTC. The chain couples TRBV30 to TRBJ2-7; 9 bases are a match to TRBD1. V dropped 3 bases and J dropped 3; count of bases not matched to a gene: 6. The V gene's germline CDR1 is GTSNPN and CDR2 SVGIG (reference sequence). CDR3 size: 14 residues.

J is TRBJ1-2 and V is TRBV20-1; perhaps TRBD1 as D (5 bases). Germline V gene lookup returns CDR1 DFQATT and CDR2 SNEGSKA (reference sequence). The germline V and J ends were trimmed by 4 bases and 2 bases, with 5 bases remaining between them. The CDR3 has 11 residues. As DNA, the CDR3 is TGCAGTGCTACAGGGAACTATGGCTACACCTTC. This translates into CSATGNYGYTF.